One T cell receptor beta chain is described in this entry. V gave up 6 bases and J gave up 3 bases; unmatched junction bases: 6. This CDR3 comprises 16 residues. The V gene's germline CDR1 is KGHSH and CDR2 LQKENI. The data derive from a study of blood T cell repertoires in COVID-19. Libraries were prepared by immunoSEQ multiplex PCR; TCRdb keeps only in-frame clonotypes and omits some of them. The top ten clones hold around 8.2% of a sample with over 110,000 clones, 81% of them seen once. Source material: peripheral blood. The clonotype originates from a human donor in a cohort sampled during active COVID-19. J is TRBJ2-4 and V is TRBV18; 12 bases map to TRBD2. The CDR3 DNA sequence: TGTGCCAGCTCGCTAGCGGGAGGGCCCGACAAAAACATTCAGTACTTC. It specifies CASSLAGGPDKNIQYF. The complete variable domain, with remaining parts taken from reference TRBV18 and TRBJ2-4, reads NAGVMQNPRHLVRRRGQEARLRCSPMKGHSHVYWYRQLPEEGLKFMVYLQKENIIDESGMPKERFSAEFPKEGPSILRIQQVVRGDSAAYFCASSLAGGPDKNIQYFGAGTRLSVL.